Below, 21 T cell receptor beta chains from the same sample are listed, as sequenced in a study of cytomegalovirus exposure and HLA in healthy donors. The PCR employed 60 Vbeta primers together with 13 Jbeta primers. TCRdb's copy holds only in-frame clones and misses some; the assay was immunoSEQ multiplex PCR. The sample lists fewer than 200,000 clones, roughly 77% occurring once. The sample comprised PBMCs. These TCRs come from a male donor in good health and CMV-seronegative.

The chain uses TRBV5-6 and TRBJ2-3, with 10 bases fitting TRBD2. With 4 bases clipped from V and 4 bases from J, the junction kept 6 bases outside the gene matches. This CDR3 spans 15 amino acids. Per the germline V gene, CDR1 is SGHDT and CDR2 is YYEEEE. The DNA of the CDR3 is TGTGCCAGCAGCCGTATTACTAGCGGGGCAGATACGCAGTATTTT. Its translation: CASSRITSGADTQYF.

The genes are TRBV5-5 and TRBJ2-3, with 9 nucleotides matching TRBD2. Per the germline V gene, CDR1 is SGHKS and CDR2 is YYEKEE (reference sequence). Trimming cost V 2 bases and J 4 bases; bases outside gene matches: 5. CDR3 size: 15 residues. The CDR3 is CASSLAGGLADTQYF. The CDR3 DNA follows: TGTGCCAGCAGCTTAGCGGGAGGCCTGGCAGATACGCAGTATTTT.

V and J are TRBV2 and TRBJ2-4; D uncertain. Germline lookup yields CDR1 SNHLY and CDR2 FYNNEI. V was cut by 4 bases and J by 7 bases, with 17 bases left in between. This CDR3 region has 15 residues. CDR3 nucleotides: TGTGCCAGCAGTGCAAGAGGTCCAATTCCTAACATTCAGTACTTC. As protein: CASSARGPIPNIQYF.

J is TRBJ2-3 and V is TRBV5-6; D remains ambiguous. The CDR3 sequence is 17 residues long. The germline gives CDR1 SGHDT, CDR2 YYEEEE. V dropped 0 bases and J dropped 0 bases, with 14 bases sitting between them. Written as DNA, the CDR3 is TGTGCCAGCAGCTTGGATATTCGGAGCCCTAGCACAGATACGCAGTATTTT. Translating it yields CASSLDIRSPSTDTQYF.

V usage is TRBV7-6 and J usage is TRBJ2-1; TRBD2 matches 9 bases. Germline lookup yields CDR1 SGHVS and CDR2 FNYEAQ. The V and J ends lost 3 bases and 5 bases, in that order; junction bases with no gene match: 8. This CDR3 has 16 amino acids. CDR3 sequence reads: CASSFVAGVPNNEQFF. The CDR3 region has the DNA TGTGCCAGCAGCTTTGTAGCGGGAGTACCCAACAATGAGCAGTTCTTC.

This clone was recorded once. V is TRBV19 and J is TRBJ2-2, with no clear D. CDR3 length: 13 amino acids. The germline CDR1 and CDR2 sequences are LNHDA and SQIVND (reference sequence). Trimming took 4 bases from V and 5 from J, leaving 8 bases between them. This CDR3 reads CASSKKATGELFF. CDR3 nucleotides: TGTGCCAGTAGTAAAAAAGCTACCGGGGAGCTGTTTTTT.

This chain uses TRBV6-1 with TRBJ2-3, with TRBD1 identical over 9 bases. The ends lost 7 bases at V and 6 bases at J; junction bases unmatched: 8. The CDR3 sequence is 14 residues long. Germline CDR1 is MNHNS and CDR2 is SASEGT. In nucleotides, the CDR3 is TGTGCCAGCACAGAACAGGGGGCGCCCGATACGCAGTATTTT. Translating gives CASTEQGAPDTQYF.

Comments on this clone: At the DNA level, this CDR3 is encoded by other sequences in the same sample as well. The chain links TRBV7-2 to TRBJ2-5; perhaps TRBD2 as D (5 bases). This CDR3 has 14 amino acids. The V end was cut by 1 base, the J end by 3 bases, with 9 bases between. Per germline, CDR1 SGHTA and CDR2 FQGNSA. CDR3 residues: CASSLVTGKETQYF. The CDR3 bases are TGTGCCAGCAGCTTAGTAACGGGGAAAGAGACCCAGTACTTC.

The rearrangement links TRBV5-6 to TRBJ2-5, with D maybe TRBD1 (6 bases). Germline V CDR1 and CDR2: SGHDT, YYEEEE. CDR3 size: 13 residues. V shed 4 bases and J shed 5 bases, with 12 bases lying between them. Here the CDR3 reads CASSIQGLETQYF. The CDR3 DNA reads TGTGCCAGCAGCATACAGGGCTTGGAGACCCAGTACTTC.

V and J are TRBV19 and TRBJ2-3; D perhaps matches TRBD1 (6 bases). CDR1 is LNHDA and CDR2 is SQIVND in the germline V gene (reference sequence). V lost 3 bases to trimming and J lost 4 bases, with 11 bases between them. The CDR3 length is 14 residues. CDR3 sequence (DNA): TGTGCCAGTAGTATGATGGGGGCAGCAGATACGCAGTATTTT. Translated: CASSMMGAADTQYF.

This chain joins TRBV18 and TRBJ2-3; TRBD2 aligns across 11 bases. V shed 5 bases, J shed 1 base, and the junction held 2 bases outside the gene matches. The length of the CDR3 is 15 residues. Germline values: CDR1 KGHSH, CDR2 LQKENI. The CDR3 loop reads CASSKTSGGTDTQYF. The CDR3, as DNA: TGTGCCAGCTCAAAGACTAGCGGGGGCACAGATACGCAGTATTTT.

CDR3 nucleotides: TGTGCCTGGAGTGTTATAGGGGGCTCTGGCTACACCTTC. The encoded protein is CAWSVIGGSGYTF. V and J are TRBV30 and TRBJ1-2, with 7 nucleotides matching TRBD1. The CDR3 is 13 amino acids. Germline V gives CDR1 GTSNPN, CDR2 SVGIG (reference sequence). V was pared by 0 bases and J by 7 bases, with 5 bases of the junction left unmatched.

The J gene is TRBJ2-1, the V gene TRBV28, with TRBD2 as a possible D gene (5 bases). The CDR3 covers 15 residues. Germline V lookup: CDR1 MDHEN, CDR2 SYDVKM. The ends were cut back, 2 bases at V and 0 bases at J, with 8 bases in the middle. The CDR3: CASSLPGSSYNEQFF. CDR3 DNA sequence: TGTGCCAGCAGTTTACCGGGAAGCTCCTACAATGAGCAGTTCTTC.

J is TRBJ1-2 and V is TRBV14, with 7 bases aligning to TRBD1. Per germline, CDR1 SGHDN and CDR2 FVKESK. The CDR3 is 14 residues long. V was clipped by 4 bases and J by 5 bases; unmatched bases: 7. The CDR3 DNA reads TGTGCCAGCAGCCCATCGGGACAGCTTTATGGCTACACCTTC. This sequence encodes CASSPSGQLYGYTF.

The chain uses TRBV6-1 and TRBJ2-3, with 11 bases aligning to TRBD2. The germline gives CDR1 MNHNS, CDR2 SASEGT. This CDR3 is built from 14 residues. With V trimmed by 8 bases and J by 2 bases, 3 bases remained unmatched. CDR3 protein: CASLAGGHTDTQYF. CDR3 sequence (DNA): TGTGCCAGCCTAGCGGGAGGACACACAGATACGCAGTATTTT.

V usage is TRBV7-9 and J usage is TRBJ2-3, with 10 bases that match TRBD2. Trimming took 7 bases from V and 2 from J; bases not matched to a gene: 6. The CDR3 is 15 amino acids. The germline gives CDR1 SEHNR, CDR2 FQNEAQ (reference sequence). The CDR3 sequence is CASTHLAGATDTQYF. CDR3 coding DNA: TGTGCCAGCACCCACCTAGCGGGGGCCACAGATACGCAGTATTTT.

The chain uses TRBV27 and TRBJ2-2, with 8 bases fitting TRBD2. The junction had 9 bases not matched to a gene; V was cut back by 8 bases and J by 10 bases. This CDR3 is built from 13 residues. Germline V lookup: CDR1 MNHEY, CDR2 SMNVEV (reference sequence). CDR3 sequence reads: CASGRTSLAELFF. DNA of the CDR3: TGTGCCAGCGGCAGGACTAGCCTTGCGGAGCTGTTTTTT.

This clone occurred many times. The J gene is TRBJ2-1, the V gene TRBV25-1; 12 nucleotides line up with TRBD2. The CDR3 runs to 17 residues. CDR1 is MGHDK, CDR2 SYGVNS, per germline. V lost 1 base to trimming and J lost 8 bases; unmatched junction nucleotides: 9. CDR3: CASSESDPGLAGYEQFF. The CDR3 DNA is TGTGCCAGCAGTGAATCCGATCCGGGACTAGCGGGCTATGAGCAGTTCTTC.

This chain uses TRBV9 with TRBJ1-1, with D possibly TRBD1 on 6 matching bases. Deletions cut 5 bases from V and 8 bases from J, with 13 bases between. Germline V gene sequence: CDR1 SGDLS, CDR2 YYNGEE. CDR3 length equals 12 residues. CDR3 DNA sequence: TGTGCCAGCAGTTCAGGGGAGTGGGAAGCTTTCTTT. This encodes CASSSGEWEAFF.

This rearrangement joins TRBV9 to TRBJ1-1, with unresolved D. The CDR3 contains 14 residues. Trimming pared 2 bases from V and 0 bases from J, leaving 8 bases between. CDR1 and CDR2 from the germline V gene are SGDLS and YYNGEE. The CDR3 region is CASSVGTMNTEAFF. Written as DNA, the CDR3 is TGTGCCAGCAGCGTCGGTACGATGAACACTGAAGCTTTCTTT.

This chain links TRBV6-1 with TRBJ2-3; D possibly corresponds to TRBD1 (6 bases). The V end lost 7 bases, the J end lost 2 bases, and 16 bases lay between the germline ends. Germline CDR1 MNHNS, CDR2 SASEGT. CDR3 size: 15 residues. The CDR3 DNA is TGTGCCAGCACCCAAAGGGGGACGATCACAGATACGCAGTATTTT. Translation: CASTQRGTITDTQYF.